The rows below give T cell receptor beta chains drawn from one sample of a study of response to subunit inactivated influenza vaccine. TCRdb re-analysed the RT-PCR reads in MiXCR, keeping a single row per CDR3 protein. The table includes hundreds of thousands of distinct CDR3 sequences, 25% detected once. Source: CD4+ T cells sorted from PBMCs, taken 5 days after vaccination. These receptors originate from a man over 45 who received an inactivated influenza vaccine. Each CDR3 is given with its conserved first and last residue. D genes are given only for firm matches. A clone size is listed for some rows: how often the clone was seen (once, few, many), or a class if it is expanded.

D gene	V gene	J gene	clone size	CDR3 DNA	CDR3 protein
.	TRBV6-5	TRBJ2-2	few	TGTGCCAGCAGTTACGAGGGGCGCACCGGGGAGCTGTTTTTT	CASSYEGRTGELFF
.	TRBV3-1	TRBJ2-7	.	TGTGCCAGCAGCCAAGTGCCCGGGGGAGTTTACGAGCAGTACTTC	CASSQVPGGVYEQYF
.	TRBV12-3/TRBV12-4	TRBJ2-4	.	TGTGCCAGCAGTTTAACGGAGACCAAAAACATTCAGTACTTC	CASSLTETKNIQYF
.	TRBV3-1	TRBJ2-1	many	TGTGCCAGCAGCCAAGTCTCGGTTCATGAGCAGTTCTTC	CASSQVSVHEQFF
.	TRBV4-2	TRBJ1-4	many	TGTGCCAGCAGCCCCCAGAATGAAAAACTGTTTTTT	CASSPQNEKLFF
TRBD1	TRBV7-2	TRBJ2-2	.	TGTGCCAGCATCTTCAGGGGGCAGGGAAACACCGGGGAGCTGTTTTTT	CASIFRGQGNTGELFF
TRBD1	TRBV18	TRBJ2-1	few	TGTGCCAGCTCACAATCCGGACAGGGGCGTGTACAGTTCTTC	CASSQSGQGRVQFF
.	TRBV7-9	TRBJ2-6	few	TGTGCCAGCAGCCTCCAGGTATCTGGGGCCAACGTCCTGACTTTC	CASSLQVSGANVLTF
.	TRBV4-1	TRBJ2-6	.	TGCGCCAGCAGCCGGCACGACACCAGCTCTGGGGCCAACGTCCTGACTTTC	CASSRHDTSSGANVLTF
.	TRBV7-8	TRBJ2-5	.	TGTGCCAGCAGCTCCGTCGGAGGGAGCGCAGAGACCCAGTACTTC	CASSSVGGSAETQYF
TRBD1	TRBV29-1	TRBJ1-2	few	TGCAGCGGACAGGGAAGCTATGGCTACACCTTC	CSGQGSYGYTF
TRBD1	TRBV18	TRBJ2-7	.	TGTGCCAGCTCACCACGAGTTGGACAGGGGGCGCGTGAGCAGTACTTC	CASSPRVGQGAREQYF
.	TRBV12-3/TRBV12-4	TRBJ1-5	many	TGTGCCAGCAGTTTGGGTACGATTCATCAGCCCCAGCATTTT	CASSLGTIHQPQHF
TRBD2	TRBV6-2/TRBV6-3	TRBJ2-1	few	TGTGCCACCGAACGGGAGGGCCGCGGAAATGAGCAGTTCTTC	CATEREGRGNEQFF
TRBD1	TRBV12-3/TRBV12-4	TRBJ2-1	few	TGTGCCAGCAGTTTACTCCCGGGACAGGGGTACAATGAGCAGTTCTTC	CASSLLPGQGYNEQFF
TRBD2	TRBV4-3	TRBJ2-1	few	TGCGCCAGCAGCCAAGAGCTTAGCGGGGGCTACAATGAGCAGTTCTTC	CASSQELSGGYNEQFF
TRBD2	TRBV10-3	TRBJ2-1	few	TGTGCCATCAGTGAGCTAGCGGGATTGGCTTACAATGAGCAGTTCTTC	CAISELAGLAYNEQFF
TRBD1	TRBV5-1	TRBJ1-1	few	TGCGCCAGCAAAACAGGGGGCTCTGTGAACACTGAAGCTTTCTTT	CASKTGGSVNTEAFF
TRBD2	TRBV7-2	TRBJ2-7	few	TGTGCCTCGGGAGCGGGAGGCTTCGAGCAGTACTTC	CASGAGGFEQYF
.	TRBV12-3/TRBV12-4	TRBJ2-1	many	TGTGCCAGCAGTTTAATACAGCAGCCGAAGATTAATGAGCAGTTCTTC	CASSLIQQPKINEQFF
TRBD2	TRBV20-1	TRBJ2-1	.	TGCAGTGCAACTAGCGGGGATACCTACAATGAGCAGTTCTTC	CSATSGDTYNEQFF
.	TRBV5-1	TRBJ2-2	.	TGCGCCAGCAGCTTGGAAGGTGGCACGAACACCGGGGAGCTGTTTTTT	CASSLEGGTNTGELFF
.	TRBV12-3/TRBV12-4	TRBJ1-1	.	TGTGCCAGCAATCCCCGGGCTATGAACACTGAAGCTTTCTTT	CASNPRAMNTEAFF
TRBD2	TRBV12-3/TRBV12-4	TRBJ2-3	.	TGTGCCAGCAGCACCCGGGGGGCAGATACGCAGTATTTT	CASSTRGADTQYF
.	TRBV3-1	TRBJ2-7	few	TGTGCCAGCAGCCTCCACCCCTACGAGCAGTACTTC	CASSLHPYEQYF
.	TRBV14	TRBJ1-2	.	TGTGCCAGCAGCAAAAACGGACTGGCCTACACCTTC	CASSKNGLAYTF
.	TRBV10-3	TRBJ2-2	many	TGTGCCATCAGTAACACCGGGGAGCTGTTTTTT	CAISNTGELFF
.	TRBV20-1	TRBJ1-1	.	TGCAGTGCACCAAGAAGCTACGGGGGGCGGACTGAAGCTTTCTTT	CSAPRSYGGRTEAFF
.	TRBV7-2	TRBJ1-2	.	TGTGCCAGCAGCTTAGACTACGCTAACTATGGCTACACCTTC	CASSLDYANYGYTF
.	TRBV2	TRBJ1-6	.	TGTGCCAGCAGTGACGCAGGGAAGGTGAATTCACCCCTCCACTTT	CASSDAGKVNSPLHF
.	TRBV10-3	TRBJ2-5	.	TGTGCCATCAGTAACCGGTTCCCCATACAAGAGACCCAGTACTTC	CAISNRFPIQETQYF
TRBD2	TRBV4-1	TRBJ2-3	.	TGCGCCAGCAGCCAACCCCCGACTAGCGGGGGCTGGGATACGCAGTATTTT	CASSQPPTSGGWDTQYF
.	TRBV18	TRBJ2-7	few	TGTGCCAGCTCACCACCTCTTCCCTACGAGCAGTACTTC	CASSPPLPYEQYF
TRBD2	TRBV3-1	TRBJ2-7	few	TGTGCCAGCACCCCCAGCGGGACCTACGAGCAGTACTTC	CASTPSGTYEQYF
TRBD1	TRBV28	TRBJ2-5	.	TGTGCCAGCAGCAATAGGGCATCATCTCTGAGACAGGGGGAGACCCAGTACTTC	CASSNRASSLRQGETQYF
.	TRBV5-1	TRBJ2-1	few	TGCGCCAGCAGCTTGGCTGCGATTCGAACTGGGCACAATGAGCAGTTCTTC	CASSLAAIRTGHNEQFF